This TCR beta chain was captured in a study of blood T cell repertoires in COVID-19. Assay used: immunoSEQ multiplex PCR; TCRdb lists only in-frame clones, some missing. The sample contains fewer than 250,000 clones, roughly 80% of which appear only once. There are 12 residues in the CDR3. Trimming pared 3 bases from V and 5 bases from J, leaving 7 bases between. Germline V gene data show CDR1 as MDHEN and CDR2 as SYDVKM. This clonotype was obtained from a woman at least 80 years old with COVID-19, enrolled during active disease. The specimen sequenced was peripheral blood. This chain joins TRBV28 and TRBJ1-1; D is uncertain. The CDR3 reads CASSFPRTEAFF. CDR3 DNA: TGTGCCAGCAGTTTCCCGCGGACTGAAGCTTTCTTT. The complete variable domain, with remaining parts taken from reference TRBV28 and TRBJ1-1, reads DVKVTQSSRYLVKRTGEKVFLECVQDMDHENMFWYRQDPGLGLRLIYFSYDVKMKEKGDIPEGYSVSREKKERFSLILESASTNQTSMYLCASSFPRTEAFFGQGTRLTVV.